The 11 T cell receptor delta chains given below trace back to one sample, sequenced in a study of gamma-delta T cells after stem cell transplantation. TCRdb called clones from the RT-PCR reads again using CATT. The sample carries about 1,900 delta-chain clones, around a third recorded once. Sequenced sample: gamma-delta T cells. The receptors derive from a human donor. It is not recorded whose cells these are; they may come from a transplant donor.

With respect to this clone: Just one base apart from a much larger clone, this may be a read error. The chain couples TRDV2 to TRDJ3; a weak D match, TRDD3 (6 bases). Germline CDR1 and CDR2: GEAIGNYY and EKD. This CDR3 region has 18 residues. V lost 5 bases and J lost 0, with 16 bases in between. DNA of the CDR3: TGTGCCTGTGGCACGGCTGGGGAGAGCTCCTGGGACACCCGACAGATGTTTTTC. Its translation is CACGTAGESSWDTRQMFF.

This clone was seen only once. This may be a read error: a much more frequent sequence differs by one nucleotide. The CDR3 sequence: CACDTVGLPTFTGGKSGYTDNLIF. For the CDR3, the DNA is TGTGCCTGTGACACCGTCGGCCTTCCTACTTTTACTGGGGGAAAGAGTGGGTACACCGATAACCTCATCTTT. V is TRDV2 and J is TRDJ1, with D perhaps TRDD2 or TRDD3 (9 bases each). This CDR3 has 24 amino acids. Germline V lookup: CDR1 GEAIGNYY, CDR2 EKD.

The V and J genes are TRDV2 and TRDJ1; 8 bases align to TRDD3. Unmatched junction bases numbered 11, after V lost 0 bases and J lost 0 bases. Germline loops: CDR1 GEAIGNYY, CDR2 EKD. The length of the CDR3 is 18 residues. CDR3 in DNA: TGTGCCTGTGACACCCTATCGGCAGTACTGGGGGACACCGATAAACTCATCTTT. Translated, it gives CACDTLSAVLGDTDKLIF.

This clone was detected only a few times. The CDR3 coding sequence is TGTGCCTGTGACGAACTGGGGGATACGCGTAGTAAACTCATCTTT. Translating gives CACDELGDTRSKLIF. V gene TRDV2 combines with J gene TRDJ1; 13 bases agree with TRDD3. V was clipped by 3 bases and J by 7 bases; unmatched bases: 7. The germline gives CDR1 GEAIGNYY, CDR2 EKD. The CDR3 contains 15 residues.

This clone came up once. One end of the junction is discordant with germline, which a read error may explain. The chain has TRDV2 and TRDJ1; 7 bases agree with TRDD3. The CDR3 length is 20 residues. Germline V gene lookup returns CDR1 GEAIGNYY and CDR2 EKD. This CDR3 reads CACDPLGAASRSVYTDTLIF. CDR3 DNA: TGTGCCTGTGACCCGCTGGGGGCCGCGTCCCGTTCGGTTTACACCGATACACTCATCTTT.

This clone was counted only a few times. The chain carries TRDV2 and TRDJ1; maybe TRDD3 (6 bases). Germline V gene data show CDR1 as GEAIGNYY and CDR2 as EKD. V was cut by 0 bases and J by 0 bases, with 10 bases left in between. This CDR3 comprises 15 residues. The CDR3 loop reads CACDTVVGDTDKLIF. In DNA form, the CDR3 reads TGTGCCTGTGACACCGTGGTGGGGGACACCGATAAACTCATCTTT.

This clone was counted a few times. A much more abundant neighbour one base away suggests this may be a read error. This rearrangement joins TRDV2 to TRDJ1; D is perhaps TRDD3 (6 bases). Germline-derived CDR1 and CDR2 are GEAIGNYY and EKD. CDR3 size: 15 residues. The chain's CDR3 is CACDTLGIYTDNLIF. The CDR3 coding sequence is TGTGCCTGTGACACCCTGGGGATCTACACCGATAACCTCATCTTT.

The J gene is TRDJ1, the V gene TRDV2, with 12 bases fitting TRDD3. CDR1 is GEAIGNYY and CDR2 is EKD in the germline V gene. With 1 base clipped from V and 0 bases from J, the junction kept 5 bases outside the gene matches. CDR3 length: 17 residues. CDR3 nucleotides: TGTGCCTGTGACACGGTACTGGGGGATACCTACACCGATAAACTCATCTTT. Its translation: CACDTVLGDTYTDKLIF.

About this clone itself: One junction end does not reproduce the germline sequence, and a read error may be involved. This sequence joins TRDV2 and TRDJ1; TRDD3 matches at 10 bases. The CDR3 loop spans 19 amino acids. Germline values: CDR1 GEAIGNYY, CDR2 EKD. Here the CDR3 DNA reads TGTGCCTGTGACACCGTAAAGAGCCGTACTGGGGGATTGATCGATAAACCCATCTTT. Translation gives CACDTVKSRTGGLIDKPIF.

By proportion, this clone is medium-sized (0.01 to 0.1%). The chain carries TRDV2 and TRDJ1; 8 nucleotides agree with TRDD3. Unmatched junction bases numbered 14, after V lost 0 bases and J lost 0 bases. The CDR3 consists of 19 residues. From germline, CDR1 is GEAIGNYY and CDR2 EKD. The CDR3 nucleotides read TGTGCCTGTGACACCGTGGCGCCTACTGGGGGGTTGTACACCGATAAACTCATCTTT. It is translated as CACDTVAPTGGLYTDKLIF.

This clone has just a few counts. This sequence joins TRDV2 and TRDJ3; 11 nucleotides match TRDD3. The CDR3 runs 19 residues. The germline V gene encodes CDR1 GEAIGNYY and CDR2 EKD. Germline trimming cut 3 bases from V and 0 bases from J; bases unmatched to any gene: 6. The chain's CDR3 is CACDYWGIDGSWDTRQMFF. For the CDR3, the DNA is TGTGCCTGTGACTACTGGGGGATAGATGGCTCCTGGGACACCCGACAGATGTTTTTC.